The 21 T cell receptor beta chains below were found in one sample sequenced in a study of cytomegalovirus exposure and HLA in healthy donors. This PCR relied on a set of 60 Vbeta primers and 13 Jbeta primers. Assay used: immunoSEQ multiplex PCR; TCRdb lists only in-frame clones, some missing. The sample shows tens of thousands of clones, approximately 70% of them seen only once. The source material was PBMCs. The receptors come from a man aged 30 to 39 in good health and CMV-seronegative.

This clone was detected a few times. The CDR3 sequence: CASSVLRVAGVSGANVLTF. The CDR3 DNA follows: TGTGCCAGCAGCGTCCTTCGGGTAGCGGGAGTCTCTGGGGCCAACGTCCTGACTTTC. The genes are TRBV7-8 and TRBJ2-6, with 9 bases matching TRBD2. This CDR3 is 19 amino acids long. The junction had 11 bases not matched to a gene; V was cut back by 5 bases and J by 0 bases. Germline V gene sequence: CDR1 SGHVS, CDR2 FQNEAQ.

V and J are TRBV5-1 and TRBJ1-1; perhaps TRBD1 as D (5 bases). The V end was cut by 4 bases, the J end by 3 bases, with 10 bases between. This CDR3 has 13 residues. Germline values: CDR1 SGHRS, CDR2 YFSETQ. For the CDR3, the DNA is TGCGCCAGCAGCACGACGACAGACACTGAAGCTTTCTTT. Amino acids: CASSTTTDTEAFF.

The chain employs TRBV5-4 and TRBJ2-3, with D hard to call. Germline lookup yields CDR1 SGHNT and CDR2 YYREEE (reference sequence). This CDR3 is 14 amino acids long. Trimming stripped 4 bases from V and 0 bases from J, with 9 bases between. The CDR3, as DNA: TGTGCCAGCAGCGTCCCCTCTAGCACAGATACGCAGTATTTT. Protein product: CASSVPSSTDTQYF.

The rearrangement joins TRBV19 to TRBJ2-2; no reliable D call. The CDR3 loop spans 13 amino acids. V was pared by 7 bases and J by 4 bases, with 10 bases between. Germline CDR1 reads LNHDA; CDR2 reads SQIVND (reference sequence). The CDR3 coding sequence is TGTGCCAGTAAGGAGTATAGCACCGGGGAGCTGTTTTTT. Residues: CASKEYSTGELFF.

J is TRBJ1-2 and V is TRBV6-5, with D perhaps matching TRBD1 (5 bases). The CDR3 consists of 15 residues. The V end lost 0 bases, the J end lost 4 bases, and 12 bases lay between the germline ends. Germline V gives CDR1 MNHEY, CDR2 SVGAGI. The CDR3 loop is CASSYSAGILYGYTF. The DNA of the CDR3 is TGTGCCAGCAGTTACTCCGCAGGGATACTCTATGGCTACACCTTC.

This clone has only one observation. The chain joins TRBV4-2 to TRBJ2-1, with 7 nucleotides matching TRBD2. The germline CDR1 and CDR2 sequences are LGHNA and YNFKEQ. The CDR3 contains 17 residues. The ends lost 0 bases at V and 5 bases at J; junction bases unmatched: 10. CDR3 protein: CASSQDPLAEGNNEQFF. The CDR3 nucleotides are TGTGCCAGCAGCCAAGACCCTCTAGCGGAGGGGAACAATGAGCAGTTCTTC.

The gene calls are TRBV25-1 and TRBJ1-1; TRBD1 matches at 9 bases. The CDR3 is 16 amino acids. V shed 4 bases and J 1 base; nucleotides not matched to a gene: 7. Germline V gene data show CDR1 as MGHDK and CDR2 as SYGVNS. The CDR3 spells CASSARTGAKNTEAFF. The CDR3 DNA follows: TGTGCCAGCAGTGCCAGGACAGGGGCAAAGAACACTGAAGCTTTCTTT.

The chain recombines TRBV5-1 with TRBJ2-7; 9 bases agree with TRBD1. This CDR3 comprises 15 residues. Germline values: CDR1 SGHRS, CDR2 YFSETQ. V dropped 3 bases and J dropped 1; count of bases not matched to a gene: 5. The CDR3 region has the DNA TGCGCCAGCAGCTGGGGGGACAGGGCTTCCTACGAGCAGTACTTC. It translates to CASSWGDRASYEQYF.

This chain links TRBV18 with TRBJ1-2; 7 positions match TRBD1. V gave up 1 base and J gave up 0 bases; unmatched junction bases: 14. The CDR3 contains 19 residues. Germline V gene data show CDR1 as KGHSH and CDR2 as LQKENI. In DNA form, the CDR3 reads TGTGCCAGCTCACCACGTGAAAGGGGGCGCTTCCCGACTAACTATGGCTACACCTTC. This translates into CASSPRERGRFPTNYGYTF.

This clone was seen more than once but under ten times. This chain uses TRBV29-1 with TRBJ1-2, with D maybe TRBD1 (5 bases). CDR1 and CDR2 from the germline V gene are SQVTM and ANQGSEA. This CDR3 comprises 12 residues. Trimming left V 4 bases short and J 2 bases short, with 8 bases between. The CDR3 reads CSVVSGNYGYTF. In nucleotides, the CDR3 is TGCAGCGTTGTATCAGGGAACTATGGCTACACCTTC.

The chain carries TRBV5-6 and TRBJ2-1; a possible D gene is TRBD2 (5 bases). The CDR3 consists of 12 residues. Trimming took off 4 bases at V and 7 bases at J, with 9 bases between the two ends. Germline V gene data show CDR1 as SGHDT and CDR2 as YYEEEE. The CDR3 coding sequence is TGTGCCAGCAGCACGACGGGGAATGAGCAGTTCTTC. Translation gives CASSTTGNEQFF.

This chain uses TRBV7-9 with TRBJ1-1; 7 bases align to TRBD1. Germline assignment: CDR1 SEHNR and CDR2 FQNEAQ (reference sequence). Unmatched junction bases numbered 6, after V lost 1 base and J lost 4 bases. This CDR3 comprises 15 residues. The CDR3 nucleotides read TGTGCCAGCAGCTTAGAAGGGGGCAAGGGCACTGAAGCTTTCTTT. The encoded protein is CASSLEGGKGTEAFF.

The chain couples TRBV28 to TRBJ2-2, with TRBD2 identical over 14 bases. The CDR3 loop spans 18 amino acids. Germline V gives CDR1 MDHEN, CDR2 SYDVKM. Trimming took 4 bases from V and 3 from J; bases not matched to a gene: 7. CDR3 region: CASSWTSGRPQDTGELFF. CDR3 in DNA: TGTGCCAGCAGTTGGACTAGCGGGAGGCCTCAGGACACCGGGGAGCTGTTTTTT.

The table lists this clone with a few counts. The genes are TRBV5-7 and TRBJ2-1; D gene uncertain. TRBV5-7 is classed as an ORF, of uncertain function. This CDR3 is 14 amino acids long. Trimming pared 2 bases from V and 4 bases from J, leaving 10 bases between. The CDR3 spells CASSFVVAYNEQFF. The CDR3 nucleotides read TGTGCCAGCAGCTTTGTGGTGGCATACAATGAGCAGTTCTTC.

The V and J genes are TRBV7-2 and TRBJ2-3; 8 positions match TRBD1. Trimming removed 2 bases from V and 4 bases from J; junction bases left unmatched: 5. CDR3 length: 15 residues. Germline assignment: CDR1 SGHTA and CDR2 FQGNSA. The CDR3 spells CASSLMGQVSDTQYF. The CDR3 DNA reads as TGTGCCAGCAGCTTAATGGGACAGGTATCAGATACGCAGTATTTT.

The genes are TRBV4-3 and TRBJ1-4; TRBD1 is a possible D gene (5 bases). The CDR3 sequence is 15 residues long. Trimming took 4 bases from V and 8 from J, leaving 17 bases between them. The germline gives CDR1 LGHNA, CDR2 YSLEER. The DNA for the CDR3 is TGCGCCAGCAGCCGCCGGCAGGGTATCGGCGAAAAACTGTTTTTT. Translated, it gives CASSRRQGIGEKLFF.

V is TRBV6-1 and J is TRBJ1-6; no clear D. CDR1 MNHNS and CDR2 SASEGT come from the germline V gene. The CDR3 extends over 12 amino acids. The V end was cut by 6 bases, the J end by 9 bases, with 9 bases between. CDR3 amino acids: CASSYAPSPLHF. The CDR3 DNA is TGTGCCAGCAGCTATGCCCCTTCACCCCTCCACTTT.

This clone appeared a few times. This chain connects TRBV2 to TRBJ2-2, with TRBD1 matching 7 bases. Germline values: CDR1 SNHLY, CDR2 FYNNEI. This CDR3 spans 15 amino acids. V shed 4 bases and J 1 base; nucleotides not matched to a gene: 3. CDR3 in DNA: TGTGCCAGCAGTGCACAGGGGCTGAACACCGGGGAGCTGTTTTTT. Protein: CASSAQGLNTGELFF.

The rearrangement uses TRBV5-6 and TRBJ2-4, with D maybe TRBD1 (5 bases). Germline V lookup: CDR1 SGHDT, CDR2 YYEEEE. The V end lost 0 bases, the J end lost 1 base, and 8 bases lay between the germline ends. The CDR3 is 15 residues long. The CDR3 spells CASSLAGLAKNIQYF. CDR3 coding DNA: TGTGCCAGCAGCTTGGCAGGGCTGGCCAAAAACATTCAGTACTTC.

The gene calls are TRBV4-2 and TRBJ2-7, with D maybe TRBD2 (6 bases). CDR3 length: 16 residues. Germline V gives CDR1 LGHNA, CDR2 YNFKEQ. With 1 base removed from V and 4 bases from J, the gap between germline ends came to 17 bases. CDR3 nucleotide sequence: TGTGCCAGCAGCCAAGGAGGGGAAGGGAGGCTTTACGAGCAGTACTTC. Protein product: CASSQGGEGRLYEQYF.

The V call is TRBV10-2, the J call TRBJ1-1; D is perhaps TRBD1 (5 bases). CDR1 and CDR2 (germline): WSHSY, SAAADI. The CDR3 spans 13 residues. V gave up 5 bases and J gave up 1 base, with 8 bases separating them. The CDR3: CASSTQGNTEAFF. The CDR3 DNA follows: TGCGCCAGCAGTACCCAGGGGAACACTGAAGCTTTCTTT.